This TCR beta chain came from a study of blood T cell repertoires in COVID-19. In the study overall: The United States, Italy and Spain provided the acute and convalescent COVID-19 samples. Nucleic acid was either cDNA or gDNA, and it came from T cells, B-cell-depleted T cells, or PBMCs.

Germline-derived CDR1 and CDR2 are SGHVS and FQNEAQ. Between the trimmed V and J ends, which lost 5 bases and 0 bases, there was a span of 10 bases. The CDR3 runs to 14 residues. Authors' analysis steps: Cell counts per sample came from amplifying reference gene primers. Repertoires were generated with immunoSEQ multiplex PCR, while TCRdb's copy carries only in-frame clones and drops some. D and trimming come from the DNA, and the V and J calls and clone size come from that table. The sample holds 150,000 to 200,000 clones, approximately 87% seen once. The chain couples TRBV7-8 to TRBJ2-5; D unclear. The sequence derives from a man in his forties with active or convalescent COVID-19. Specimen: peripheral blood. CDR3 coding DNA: TGTGCCAGCAGCCCTAGTGCGTACCAAGAGACCCAGTACTTC. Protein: CASSPSAYQETQYF.